One sample yielded the 16 T cell receptor beta chains listed below, sequenced in a study of blood T cell repertoires in COVID-19. Here immunoSEQ multiplex PCR was the method, and the copy in TCRdb shows in-frame clones only, minus some. Of approximately 51,000 clones in the sample, about 90% are singletons; the top ten hold 6.4%. Sequenced: peripheral blood. The receptors were sampled from a man in his sixties or seventies with active COVID-19.

The chain carries TRBV11-2 and TRBJ2-3; 7 nucleotides agree with TRBD1. J gave up 3 bases and V 3 bases, and 3 bases lay outside the gene matches. Germline V gene sequence: CDR1 SGHAT, CDR2 FQNNGV. The CDR3 is made up of 14 amino acids. CDR3 nucleotides: TGTGCCAGCAGCTTGGACAGGCTGACAGATACGCAGTATTTT. It encodes CASSLDRLTDTQYF. The whole variable domain, filled in from reference TRBV11-2 and TRBJ2-3, reads EAGVAQSPRYKIIEKRQSVAFWCNPISGHATLYWYQQILGQGPKLLIQFQNNGVVDDSQLPKDRFSAERLKGVDSTLKIQPAKLEDSAVYLCASSLDRLTDTQYFGPGTRLTVL.

V is TRBV5-1 and J is TRBJ1-2; no firm D call. Between the trimmed V and J ends, which lost 5 bases and 0 bases, there was a span of 11 bases. Germline V lookup: CDR1 SGHRS, CDR2 YFSETQ. This CDR3 is 14 amino acids long. As DNA, the CDR3 is TGCGCCAGCAGAAGTGGCGGAGCTAACTATGGCTACACCTTC. Its translation is CASRSGGANYGYTF.

CDR3 nucleotide sequence: TGTGCCAGCACTGCCAGGGCTAATGAAAAACTGTTTTTT. It codes for CASTARANEKLFF. The chain recombines TRBV3-1 (or the pseudogene TRBV3-2) with TRBJ1-4; D may be TRBD1 (5 bases). This CDR3 is built from 13 residues. The germline V gene encodes CDR1 LGHDT and CDR2 YNNKEL (reference sequence). The V and J ends lost 7 bases and 3 bases respectively, with 9 bases between them.

The chain has TRBV18 and TRBJ2-7, with D maybe TRBD1 (5 bases). Trimming took 3 bases from V and 5 from J, leaving 11 bases between them. The CDR3 contains 13 residues. CDR1 is KGHSH and CDR2 is LQKENI in the germline V gene. CDR3 residues: CASSPPGIHEQYF. CDR3 sequence (DNA): TGTGCCAGCTCACCGCCAGGGATTCACGAGCAGTACTTC. The whole variable domain, remainder taken from reference TRBV18 and TRBJ2-7, is NAGVMQNPRHLVRRRGQEARLRCSPMKGHSHVYWYRQLPEEGLKFMVYLQKENIIDESGMPKERFSAEFPKEGPSILRIQQVVRGDSAAYFCASSPPGIHEQYFGPGTRLTVT.

V is TRBV6-5 and J is TRBJ2-7, with 11 bases that match TRBD1. From germline, CDR1 is MNHEY and CDR2 SVGAGI. This CDR3 comprises 15 residues. V shed 11 bases and J 2 bases; nucleotides not matched to a gene: 11. The CDR3 loop is CASQGAGQGAYEQYF. The CDR3 DNA follows: TGTGCCTCACAGGGGGCGGGACAGGGGGCCTACGAGCAGTACTTC.

The chain employs TRBV15 and TRBJ1-5; no definite D call. The germline gives CDR1 LNHNV, CDR2 YYDKDF (reference sequence). The V and J ends lost 0 bases and 7 bases respectively, with 13 bases between them. CDR3 length: 15 amino acids. The CDR3, as DNA: TGTGCCACCAGCAGAGATGGCCGGGAAGGGCAGCCCCAGCATTTT. Translating it yields CATSRDGREGQPQHF.

The chain's CDR3 is CASSYSISGARVDQPQHF. The CDR3 nucleotides are TGTGCCAGCAGTTACTCGATAAGCGGGGCGAGAGTCGATCAGCCCCAGCATTTT. The rearrangement joins TRBV6-2 or TRBV6-3 to TRBJ1-5; D is possibly TRBD1 (5 bases). The CDR3 spans 18 residues. V was shortened by 0 bases and J by 5 bases, with 20 bases between the two germline ends. CDR1 MNHEY and CDR2 SVGEGT come from the germline V gene.

This clone appeared a few times. This sequence joins TRBV5-3 and TRBJ1-5; 7 nucleotides match TRBD1. TRBV5-3 is marked as an open reading frame, function uncertain. V gave up 2 bases and J gave up 4 bases; unmatched junction bases: 3. This CDR3 is built from 14 residues. CDR3 DNA: TGTGCCAGAAGCTTCCCAGGGGGTAATCAGCCCCAGCATTTT. As protein: CARSFPGGNQPQHF.

This sequence joins TRBV6-8 and TRBJ1-4, with D maybe TRBD1 (5 bases). CDR1 is MNHGY, CDR2 SAAAGT, per germline. The ends were cut back, 6 bases at V and 0 bases at J, with 17 bases in the middle. The CDR3 contains 17 residues. The CDR3 bases are TGTGCCAGCAGATCGGGACTGAAGAAGGCAACTAATGAAAAACTGTTTTTT. Protein product: CASRSGLKKATNEKLFF.

The V call is TRBV7-9, the J call TRBJ1-2; 8 positions agree with TRBD1. After removal of 1 base from V and 2 bases from J, the junction contained 0 bases not matched to a gene. Germline V gives CDR1 SEHNR, CDR2 FQNEAQ (reference sequence). The CDR3 totals 14 residues. This CDR3 is CASSLGQGNYGYTF. The CDR3 DNA reads TGTGCCAGCAGCTTAGGACAGGGGAACTATGGCTACACCTTC.

The V call is TRBV29-1, the J call TRBJ2-1; 7 bases agree with TRBD2. The junction had 15 bases not matched to a gene; V was cut back by 3 bases and J by 16 bases. Germline CDR1 reads SQVTM; CDR2 reads ANQGSEA. The CDR3 sequence is 13 residues long. The CDR3 protein is CSVENIARTGGFF. CDR3 bases: TGCAGCGTTGAGAACATCGCCCGGACGGGGGGTTTCTTC.

The chain carries TRBV11-2 and TRBJ2-1; 12 bases map to TRBD1. J lost 8 bases, V lost 0 bases, and 8 bases had no gene match. There are 17 residues in the CDR3. Germline V CDR1 and CDR2: SGHAT, FQNNGV. The CDR3 region is CASSLDIGTGGSDEQFF. CDR3 coding DNA: TGTGCCAGCAGCTTAGATATCGGGACAGGGGGCTCGGATGAGCAGTTCTTC.

The chain uses TRBV4-1 and TRBJ2-1, with 13 positions matching TRBD2. V dropped 6 bases and J dropped 7; count of bases not matched to a gene: 0. Germline CDR1 is MGHRA and CDR2 is YSYEKL. CDR3 length: 13 amino acids. The CDR3 DNA sequence: TGCGCCAGCAGGGGACTAGCGGGGAATGAGCAGTTCTTC. Its protein product is CASRGLAGNEQFF.

This chain connects TRBV4-1 to TRBJ2-7; 9 bases line up with TRBD1. The length of the CDR3 is 14 residues. With V trimmed by 1 base and J by 2 bases, 0 bases remained unmatched. Germline loops: CDR1 MGHRA, CDR2 YSYEKL. DNA of the CDR3: TGCGCCAGCAGCCAAGGGGACAGGGCCTACGAGCAGTACTTC. It encodes CASSQGDRAYEQYF.

The chain is built from TRBV7-6 and TRBJ2-1, with TRBD2 matching over 13 bases. The CDR3 has 15 residues. Germline V gene data show CDR1 as SGHVS and CDR2 as FNYEAQ. V lost 0 bases and J lost 15; bases outside the gene matches: 8. This CDR3 is CASSLAMTSGGSLFF. CDR3 nucleotides: TGTGCCAGCAGCTTAGCTATGACTAGCGGGGGGTCTTTGTTCTTC. The whole variable domain, remainder taken from reference TRBV7-6 and TRBJ2-1, is GAGVSQSPRYKVTKRGQDVALRCDPISGHVSLYWYRQALGQGPEFLTYFNYEAQQDKSGLPNDRFSAERPEGSISTLTIQRTEQRDSAMYRCASSLAMTSGGSLFFGPGTRLTVL.

The sample holds one count of this clone. The J gene is TRBJ2-1, the V gene TRBV5-4; 8 nucleotides match TRBD2. There are 15 residues in the CDR3. Germline assignment: CDR1 SGHNT and CDR2 YYREEE (reference sequence). V was pared by 2 bases and J by 6 bases, with 7 bases of the junction left unmatched. This CDR3 reads CASSLPGGAANEQFF. For the CDR3, the DNA is TGTGCCAGCAGCTTACCGGGGGGGGCCGCCAATGAGCAGTTCTTC.